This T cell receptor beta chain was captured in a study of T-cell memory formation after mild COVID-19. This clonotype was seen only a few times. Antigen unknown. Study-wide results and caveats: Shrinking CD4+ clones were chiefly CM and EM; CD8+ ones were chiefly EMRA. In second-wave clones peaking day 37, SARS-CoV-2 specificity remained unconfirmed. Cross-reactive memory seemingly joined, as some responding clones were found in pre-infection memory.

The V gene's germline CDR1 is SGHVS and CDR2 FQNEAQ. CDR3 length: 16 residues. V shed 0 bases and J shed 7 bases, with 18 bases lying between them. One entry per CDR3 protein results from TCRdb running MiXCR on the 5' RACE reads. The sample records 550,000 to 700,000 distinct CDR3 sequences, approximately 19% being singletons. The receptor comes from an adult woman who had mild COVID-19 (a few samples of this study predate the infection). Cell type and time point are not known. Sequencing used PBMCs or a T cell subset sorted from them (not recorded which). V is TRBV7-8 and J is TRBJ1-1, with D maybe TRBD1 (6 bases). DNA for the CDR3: TGTGCCAGCAGCTTAGCCAAAGGGGGGTCTAATAGTGAAGCTTTCTTT. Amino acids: CASSLAKGGSNSEAFF.